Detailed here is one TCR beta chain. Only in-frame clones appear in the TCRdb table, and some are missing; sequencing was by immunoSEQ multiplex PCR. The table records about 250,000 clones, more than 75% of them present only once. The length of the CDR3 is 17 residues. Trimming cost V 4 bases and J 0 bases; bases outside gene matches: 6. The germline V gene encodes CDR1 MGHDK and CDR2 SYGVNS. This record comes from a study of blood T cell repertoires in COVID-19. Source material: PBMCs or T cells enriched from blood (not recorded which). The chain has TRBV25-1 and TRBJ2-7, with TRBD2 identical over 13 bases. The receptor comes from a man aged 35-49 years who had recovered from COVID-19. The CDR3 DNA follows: TGTGCCAGCAGTGGTGGACTAGCGGGGGTGATCTCCTACGAGCAGTACTTC. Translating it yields CASSGGLAGVISYEQYF.